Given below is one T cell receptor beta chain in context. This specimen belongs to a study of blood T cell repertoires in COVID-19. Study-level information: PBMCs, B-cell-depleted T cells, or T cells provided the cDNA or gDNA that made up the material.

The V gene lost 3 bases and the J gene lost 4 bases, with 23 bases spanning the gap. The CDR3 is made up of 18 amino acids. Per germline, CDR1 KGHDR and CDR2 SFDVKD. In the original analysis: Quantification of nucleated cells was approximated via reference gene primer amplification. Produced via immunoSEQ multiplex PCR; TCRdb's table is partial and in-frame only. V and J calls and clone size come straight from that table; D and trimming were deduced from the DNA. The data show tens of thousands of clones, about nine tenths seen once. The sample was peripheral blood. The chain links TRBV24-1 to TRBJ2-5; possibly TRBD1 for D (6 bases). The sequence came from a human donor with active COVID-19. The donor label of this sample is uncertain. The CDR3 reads CATSDRQGPTGGRETQYF. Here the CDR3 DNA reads TGTGCCACCAGTGATCGTCAGGGGCCCACAGGAGGACGAGAGACCCAGTACTTC.